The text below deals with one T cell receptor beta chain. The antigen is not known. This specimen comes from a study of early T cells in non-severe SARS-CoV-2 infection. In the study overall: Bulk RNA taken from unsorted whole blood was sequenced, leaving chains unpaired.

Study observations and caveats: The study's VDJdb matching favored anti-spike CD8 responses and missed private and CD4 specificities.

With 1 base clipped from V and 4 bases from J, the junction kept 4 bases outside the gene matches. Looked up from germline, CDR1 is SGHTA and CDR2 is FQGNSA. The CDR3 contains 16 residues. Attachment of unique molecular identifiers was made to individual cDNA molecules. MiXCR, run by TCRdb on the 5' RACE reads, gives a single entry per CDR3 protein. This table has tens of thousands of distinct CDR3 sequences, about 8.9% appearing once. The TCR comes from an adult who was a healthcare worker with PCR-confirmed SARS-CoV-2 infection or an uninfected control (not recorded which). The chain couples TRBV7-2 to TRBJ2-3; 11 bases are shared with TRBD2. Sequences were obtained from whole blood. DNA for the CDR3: TGTGCCAGCAGCTTAGGGCTAGCGGGAGGCTCAGATACGCAGTATTTT. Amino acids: CASSLGLAGGSDTQYF.